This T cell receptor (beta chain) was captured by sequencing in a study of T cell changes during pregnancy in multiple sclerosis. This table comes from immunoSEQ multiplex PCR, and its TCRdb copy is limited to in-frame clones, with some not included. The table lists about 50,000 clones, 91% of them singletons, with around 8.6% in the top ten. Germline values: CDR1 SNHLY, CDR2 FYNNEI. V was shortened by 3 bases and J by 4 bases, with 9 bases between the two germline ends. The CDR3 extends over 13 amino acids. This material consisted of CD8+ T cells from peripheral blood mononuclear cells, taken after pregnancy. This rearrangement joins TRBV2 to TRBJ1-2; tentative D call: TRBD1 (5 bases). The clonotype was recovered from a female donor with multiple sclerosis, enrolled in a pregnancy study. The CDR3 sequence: CASSEATGYGYTF. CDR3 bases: TGTGCCAGCAGTGAGGCCACAGGCTATGGCTACACCTTC.